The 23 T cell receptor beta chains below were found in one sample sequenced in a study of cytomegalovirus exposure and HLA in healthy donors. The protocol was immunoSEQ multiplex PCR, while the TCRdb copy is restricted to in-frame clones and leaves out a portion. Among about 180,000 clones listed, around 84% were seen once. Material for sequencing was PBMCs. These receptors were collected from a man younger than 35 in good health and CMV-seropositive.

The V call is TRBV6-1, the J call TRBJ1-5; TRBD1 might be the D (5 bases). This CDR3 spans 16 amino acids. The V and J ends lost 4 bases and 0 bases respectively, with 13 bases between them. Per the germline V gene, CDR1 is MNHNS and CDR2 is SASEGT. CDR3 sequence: CASSGQGLLSNQPQHF. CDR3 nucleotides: TGTGCCAGCAGTGGTCAGGGACTCCTTAGCAATCAGCCCCAGCATTTT.

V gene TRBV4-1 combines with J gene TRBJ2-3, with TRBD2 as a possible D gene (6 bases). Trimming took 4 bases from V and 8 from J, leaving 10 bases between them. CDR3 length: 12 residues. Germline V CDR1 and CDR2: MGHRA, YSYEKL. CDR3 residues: CASSLVGGTQYF. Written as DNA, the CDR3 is TGCGCCAGCAGCCTGGTGGGGGGTACGCAGTATTTT.

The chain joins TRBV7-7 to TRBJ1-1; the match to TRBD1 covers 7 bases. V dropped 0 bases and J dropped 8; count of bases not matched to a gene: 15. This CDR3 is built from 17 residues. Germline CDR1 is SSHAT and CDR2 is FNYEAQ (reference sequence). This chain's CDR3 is CASSLALLFPGTDEAFF. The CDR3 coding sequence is TGTGCCAGCAGCTTAGCCCTCCTTTTCCCCGGGACAGACGAAGCTTTCTTT.

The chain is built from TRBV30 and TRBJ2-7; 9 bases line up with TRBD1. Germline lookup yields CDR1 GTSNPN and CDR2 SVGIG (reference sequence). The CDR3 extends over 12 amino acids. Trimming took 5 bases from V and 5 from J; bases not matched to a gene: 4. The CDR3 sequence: CAWSTGGHEQYF. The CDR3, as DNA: TGTGCCTGGTCAACAGGGGGCCACGAGCAGTACTTC. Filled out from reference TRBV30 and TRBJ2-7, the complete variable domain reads SQTIHQWPATLVQPVGSPLSLECTVEGTSNPNLYWYRQAAGRGLQLLFYSVGIGQISSEVPQNLSASRPQDRQFILSSKKLLLSDSGFYLCAWSTGGHEQYFGPGTRLTVT.

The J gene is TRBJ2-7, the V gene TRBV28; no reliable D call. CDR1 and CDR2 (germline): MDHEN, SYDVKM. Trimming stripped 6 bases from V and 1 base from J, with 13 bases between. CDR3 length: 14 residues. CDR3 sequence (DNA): TGTGCCAGCAGCCCCCGTTCAGTATCCTACGAGCAGTACTTC. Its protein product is CASSPRSVSYEQYF.

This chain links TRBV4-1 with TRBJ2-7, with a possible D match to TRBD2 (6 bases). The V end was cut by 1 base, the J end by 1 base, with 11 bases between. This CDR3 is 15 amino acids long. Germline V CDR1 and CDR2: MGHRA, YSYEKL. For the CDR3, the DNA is TGCGCCAGCAGCCAAGCCCGGGGGTTGTCCTACGAGCAGTACTTC. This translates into CASSQARGLSYEQYF.

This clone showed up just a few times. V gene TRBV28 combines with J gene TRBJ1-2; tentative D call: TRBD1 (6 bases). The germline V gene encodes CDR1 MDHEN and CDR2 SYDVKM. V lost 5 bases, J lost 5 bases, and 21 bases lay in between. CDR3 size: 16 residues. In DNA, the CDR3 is TGTGCCAGCAGTAAAATCCCGACAGGTACTTATTATGGCTACACCTTC. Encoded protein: CASSKIPTGTYYGYTF.

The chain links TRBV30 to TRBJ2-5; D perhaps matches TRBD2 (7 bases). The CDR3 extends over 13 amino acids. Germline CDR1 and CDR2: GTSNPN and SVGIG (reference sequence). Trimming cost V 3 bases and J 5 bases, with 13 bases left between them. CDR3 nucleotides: TGTGCCTGGAGCCGAGGGGGGGCGGAGACCCAGTACTTC. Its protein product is CAWSRGGAETQYF.

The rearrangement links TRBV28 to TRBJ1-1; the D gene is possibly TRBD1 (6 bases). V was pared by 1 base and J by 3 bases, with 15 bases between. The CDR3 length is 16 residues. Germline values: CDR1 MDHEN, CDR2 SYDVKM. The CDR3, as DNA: TGTGCCAGCAGTTTATTAAGGAGGGGGGGGGACACTGAAGCTTTCTTT. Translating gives CASSLLRRGGDTEAFF.

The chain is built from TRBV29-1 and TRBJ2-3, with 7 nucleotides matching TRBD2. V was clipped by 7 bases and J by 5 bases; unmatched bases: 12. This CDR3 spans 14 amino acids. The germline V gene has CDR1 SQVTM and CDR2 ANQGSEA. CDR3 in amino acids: CSGGQGGGKDTQYF. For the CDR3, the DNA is TGCAGCGGGGGCCAGGGCGGGGGAAAAGATACGCAGTATTTT.

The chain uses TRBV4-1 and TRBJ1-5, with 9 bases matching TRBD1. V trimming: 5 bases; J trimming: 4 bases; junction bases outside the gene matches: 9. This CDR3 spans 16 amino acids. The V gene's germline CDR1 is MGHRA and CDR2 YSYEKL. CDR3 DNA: TGCGCCAGCAGCACAAGAACAGGGGGCGCAAATCAGCCCCAGCATTTT. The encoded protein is CASSTRTGGANQPQHF.

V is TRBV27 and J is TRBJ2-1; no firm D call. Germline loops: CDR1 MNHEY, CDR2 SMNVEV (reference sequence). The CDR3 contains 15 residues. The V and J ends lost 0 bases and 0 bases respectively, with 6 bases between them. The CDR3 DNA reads TGTGCCAGCAGTTTATCAGCTAGCTCCTACAATGAGCAGTTCTTC. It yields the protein CASSLSASSYNEQFF.

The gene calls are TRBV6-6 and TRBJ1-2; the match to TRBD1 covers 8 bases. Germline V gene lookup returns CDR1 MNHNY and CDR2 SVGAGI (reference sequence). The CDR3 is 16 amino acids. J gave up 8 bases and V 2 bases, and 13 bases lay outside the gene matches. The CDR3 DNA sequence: TGTGCCAGCAGTTACGTGGACAGGGATAGTCCGCGAGGCTACACCTTC. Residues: CASSYVDRDSPRGYTF.

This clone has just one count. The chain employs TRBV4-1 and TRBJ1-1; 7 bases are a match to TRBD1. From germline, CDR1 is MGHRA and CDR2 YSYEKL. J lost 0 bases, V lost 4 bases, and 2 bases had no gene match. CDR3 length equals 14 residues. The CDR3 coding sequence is TGCGCCAGCAGCCCGACAGGGATGAACACTGAAGCTTTCTTT. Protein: CASSPTGMNTEAFF.

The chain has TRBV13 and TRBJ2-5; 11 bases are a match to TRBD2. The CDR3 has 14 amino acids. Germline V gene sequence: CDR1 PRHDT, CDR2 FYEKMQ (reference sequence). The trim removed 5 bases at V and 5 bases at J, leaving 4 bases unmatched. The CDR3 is CASSVASGGETQYF. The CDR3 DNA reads TGTGCCAGCAGCGTGGCTAGCGGGGGGGAGACCCAGTACTTC.

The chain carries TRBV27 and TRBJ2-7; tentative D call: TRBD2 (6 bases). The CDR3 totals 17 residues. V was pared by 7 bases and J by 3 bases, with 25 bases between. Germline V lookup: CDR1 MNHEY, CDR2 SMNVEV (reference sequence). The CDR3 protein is CASMLAGGGGPIYEQYF. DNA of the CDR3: TGTGCCAGCATGCTCGCCGGGGGTGGCGGCCCCATCTACGAGCAGTACTTC.

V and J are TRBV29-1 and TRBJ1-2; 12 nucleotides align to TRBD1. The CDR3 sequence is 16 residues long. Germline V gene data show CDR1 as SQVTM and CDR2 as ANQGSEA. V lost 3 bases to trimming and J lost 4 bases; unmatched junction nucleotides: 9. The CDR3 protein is CSVDGTGTGGIYGYTF. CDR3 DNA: TGCAGCGTTGACGGGACAGGGACAGGGGGCATCTATGGCTACACCTTC.

The CDR3 spells CASSETGTGAYEQYF. The DNA of the CDR3 is TGTGCCAGCAGCGAAACCGGGACAGGAGCCTACGAGCAGTACTTC. The chain is built from TRBV13 and TRBJ2-7; TRBD1 matches 8 bases. With V trimmed by 5 bases and J by 2 bases, 8 bases remained unmatched. The CDR3 length is 15 residues. Germline CDR1 reads PRHDT; CDR2 reads FYEKMQ (reference sequence).

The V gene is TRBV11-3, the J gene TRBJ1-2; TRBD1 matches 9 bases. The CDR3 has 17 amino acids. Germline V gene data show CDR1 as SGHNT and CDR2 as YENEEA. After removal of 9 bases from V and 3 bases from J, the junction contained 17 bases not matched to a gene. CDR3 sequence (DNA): TGTGCCAGATTCACGGGACAGGGAAAAGTAATGGACTATGGCTACACCTTC. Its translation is CARFTGQGKVMDYGYTF.

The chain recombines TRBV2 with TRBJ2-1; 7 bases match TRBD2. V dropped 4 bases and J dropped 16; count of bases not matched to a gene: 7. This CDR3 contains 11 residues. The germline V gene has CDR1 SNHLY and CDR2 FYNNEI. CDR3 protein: CASSVREAPFF. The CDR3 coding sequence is TGTGCCAGCAGTGTCCGGGAGGCCCCCTTCTTC.

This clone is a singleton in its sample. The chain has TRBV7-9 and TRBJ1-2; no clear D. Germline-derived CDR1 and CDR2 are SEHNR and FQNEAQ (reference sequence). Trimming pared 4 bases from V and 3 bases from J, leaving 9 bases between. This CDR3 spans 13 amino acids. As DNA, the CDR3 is TGTGCCAGCAGCTCTCCCGGGGACTATGGCTACACCTTC. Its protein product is CASSSPGDYGYTF.

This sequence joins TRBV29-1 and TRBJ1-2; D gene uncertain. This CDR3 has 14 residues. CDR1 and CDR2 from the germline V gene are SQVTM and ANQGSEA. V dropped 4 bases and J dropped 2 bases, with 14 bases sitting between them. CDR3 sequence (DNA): TGCAGCGTTGGTCTGACGGACTACAACTATGGCTACACCTTC. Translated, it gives CSVGLTDYNYGYTF.

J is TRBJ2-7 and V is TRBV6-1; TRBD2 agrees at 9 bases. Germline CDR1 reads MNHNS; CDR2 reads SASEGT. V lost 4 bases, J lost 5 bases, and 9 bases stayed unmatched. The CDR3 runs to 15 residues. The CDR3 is CASSGLGSGRDEQYF. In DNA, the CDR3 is TGTGCCAGCAGTGGCCTCGGTAGCGGGAGAGACGAGCAGTACTTC.